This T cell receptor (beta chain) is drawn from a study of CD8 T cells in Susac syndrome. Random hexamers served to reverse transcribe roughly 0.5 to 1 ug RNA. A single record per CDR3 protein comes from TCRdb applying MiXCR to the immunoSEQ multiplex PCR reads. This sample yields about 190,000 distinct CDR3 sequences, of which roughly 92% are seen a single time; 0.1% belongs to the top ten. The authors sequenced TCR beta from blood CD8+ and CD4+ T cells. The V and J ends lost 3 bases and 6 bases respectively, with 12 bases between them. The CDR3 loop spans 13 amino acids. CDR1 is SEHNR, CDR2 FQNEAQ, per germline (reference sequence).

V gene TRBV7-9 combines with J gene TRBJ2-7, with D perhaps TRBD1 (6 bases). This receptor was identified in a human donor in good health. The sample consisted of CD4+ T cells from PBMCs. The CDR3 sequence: CASSFSGAGEQYV. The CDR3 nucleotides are TGTGCCAGCAGCTTTTCAGGGGCCGGCGAGCAGTACGTC.